The 11 T cell receptor beta chains listed next were all sequenced from one sample in a study of cytotoxic CD8 clonotypes in ibrutinib-treated CLL. Method: immunoSEQ multiplex PCR; TCRdb's copy keeps in-frame clones and lacks some. This sample carries about 150,000 clones, around 76% of them seen once, and the ten largest clones take around 4.9%. The source was PBMCs, collected after 24 months of ibrutinib treatment. These receptors all come from a human donor with chronic lymphocytic leukemia.

This rearrangement joins TRBV9 to TRBJ2-3; 12 nucleotides match TRBD1. CDR1 is SGDLS, CDR2 YYNGEE, per germline. Trimming cost V 4 bases and J 1 base; bases outside gene matches: 7. The CDR3 is 17 amino acids. CDR3 region: CASSPGTGGFGTDTQYF. The CDR3 coding sequence is TGTGCCAGCAGCCCCGGGACAGGGGGCTTTGGCACAGATACGCAGTATTTT.

The chain combines TRBV7-2 with TRBJ2-3, with D perhaps TRBD2 (6 bases). There are 15 residues in the CDR3. CDR1 SGHTA and CDR2 FQGNSA come from the germline V gene. The ends were cut back, 5 bases at V and 4 bases at J, with 16 bases in the middle. This CDR3 is CASSRRDSRADTQYF. CDR3 DNA: TGTGCCAGCAGCCGCCGGGACTCGAGGGCAGATACGCAGTATTTT.

The CDR3 DNA is TGTGCCATCAGTGAGTCGATGGTGGGCAATGAGCAGTTCTTC. This sequence encodes CAISESMVGNEQFF. V gene TRBV10-3 combines with J gene TRBJ2-1; D remains ambiguous. Germline loops: CDR1 ENHRY, CDR2 SYGVKD. The CDR3 contains 14 residues. The germline V and J ends were trimmed by 0 bases and 6 bases, with 9 bases remaining between them.

This chain connects TRBV19 to TRBJ1-5, with TRBD1 matching over 10 bases. Germline CDR1 is LNHDA and CDR2 is SQIVND (reference sequence). V dropped 0 bases and J dropped 2; count of bases not matched to a gene: 4. The CDR3 covers 17 residues. The CDR3 region is CASSIDLGQGGNQPQHF. DNA for the CDR3: TGTGCCAGTAGTATAGATCTCGGACAGGGGGGCAATCAGCCCCAGCATTTT.

This clone has only a few counts. CDR3 in amino acids: CASSFGRGRQETQYF. The CDR3 DNA reads TGTGCCAGCAGTTTCGGCCGGGGCAGGCAAGAGACCCAGTACTTC. This chain connects TRBV27 to TRBJ2-5; D may match TRBD1 or TRBD2 (5 bases each). V was clipped by 3 bases and J by 2 bases, with 13 bases between them. The CDR3 sequence is 15 residues long. Looked up from germline, CDR1 is MNHEY and CDR2 is SMNVEV (reference sequence).

The chain couples TRBV28 to TRBJ1-2, with 8 bases lining up with TRBD1. The CDR3 loop spans 14 amino acids. Germline values: CDR1 MDHEN, CDR2 SYDVKM. The V gene end was trimmed by 4 bases and the J gene end by 7 bases; junction bases not matched to a gene: 8. The CDR3 reads CASSSTDRVSGYTF. Here the CDR3 DNA reads TGTGCCAGCAGTTCTACGGACAGGGTCTCTGGCTACACCTTC.

The chain is built from TRBV29-1 and TRBJ1-2; D is unresolved. Germline assignment: CDR1 SQVTM and CDR2 ANQGSEA. The CDR3 extends over 11 amino acids. The V gene lost 8 bases and the J gene lost 7 bases, with 14 bases spanning the gap. The CDR3 DNA reads as TGCAGCTACTGGGTTGAGGGTGGCTACACCTTC. This encodes CSYWVEGGYTF.

The chain recombines TRBV5-5 with TRBJ2-1, with TRBD2 matching 12 bases. The CDR3 length is 17 residues. In germline, CDR1 is SGHKS, CDR2 YYEKEE (reference sequence). The V segment lost 9 bases and the J segment 3 bases; nucleotides outside the gene matches: 13. For the CDR3, the DNA is TGTGCCACGGGGCAGGGCCTAGCGGGAGGGCACTACAATGAGCAGTTCTTC. It codes for CATGQGLAGGHYNEQFF.

V and J are TRBV27 and TRBJ2-3, with D possibly being TRBD2 (5 bases). V gave up 5 bases and J gave up 3 bases, with 9 bases separating them. This CDR3 contains 13 residues. The germline CDR1 and CDR2 sequences are MNHEY and SMNVEV (reference sequence). The CDR3 sequence: CASSPPGTDTQYF. CDR3 coding DNA: TGTGCCAGCAGTCCACCGGGGACAGATACGCAGTATTTT.

The V and J genes are TRBV7-3 and TRBJ1-3; D is unresolved. Trimming stripped 5 bases from V and 4 bases from J, with 12 bases between. CDR1 and CDR2 (germline): SGHTA, FQGTGA. This CDR3 spans 14 amino acids. The CDR3 DNA reads TGTGCCAGCAGCCCCGGCAGTACGGGAAACACCATATATTTT. This gives the protein CASSPGSTGNTIYF. The variable domain in full, with the rest retrieved from reference TRBV7-3 and TRBJ1-3, is GAGVSQTPSNKVTEKGKYVELRCDPISGHTALYWYRQSLGQGPEFLIYFQGTGAADDSGLPNDRFFAVRPEGSVSTLKIQRTERGDSAVYLCASSPGSTGNTIYFGEGSWLTVV.

This clone was seen a single time. This chain links TRBV5-1 with TRBJ1-2, with 8 nucleotides matching TRBD1. CDR1 and CDR2 from the germline V gene are SGHRS and YFSETQ. J was trimmed by 7 bases and V by 5 bases; bases with no gene match: 4. CDR3 length: 12 residues. CDR3 nucleotide sequence: TGCGCCAGCAGAGCAGGGGGCTCTGGCTACACCTTC. Its protein is CASRAGGSGYTF.